The 25 T cell receptor beta chains presented below share a single source sample, sequenced in a study of T cell responses to AZD1222 COVID-19 vaccine. Profiled with immunoSEQ multiplex PCR; TCRdb holds only in-frame clones, not every one. The sample lists tens of thousands of clones; around 85% were seen once. The material sequenced was peripheral blood, taken 28 days after the second AZD1222 dose. The source of these receptors is an adult who received the AZD1222 COVID-19 vaccine.

The chain couples TRBV18 to TRBJ2-7, with 7 nucleotides matching TRBD1. Germline V gene lookup returns CDR1 KGHSH and CDR2 LQKENI. Losses at the gene ends were 3 bases for V and 1 base for J; bases not matched to a gene: 9. This CDR3 comprises 16 residues. The chain's CDR3 is CASSPKTGVGSYEQYF. The CDR3 region has the DNA TGTGCCAGCTCACCCAAAACAGGGGTCGGATCCTACGAGCAGTACTTC.

The CDR3 protein is CASSWGQGETQYF. The CDR3 nucleotides are TGTGCCAGCAGTTGGGGACAGGGGGAGACCCAGTACTTC. This rearrangement joins TRBV2 to TRBJ2-5; 10 nucleotides agree with TRBD1. From germline, CDR1 is SNHLY and CDR2 FYNNEI. This CDR3 spans 13 amino acids. After removal of 5 bases from V and 5 bases from J, the junction contained 2 bases not matched to a gene.

The CDR3 reads CASSSGGRQGRYGYTF. The CDR3 nucleotides are TGTGCCAGCAGCTCAGGGGGGCGGCAGGGACGGTATGGCTACACCTTC. The rearrangement uses TRBV21-1 and TRBJ1-2; the table gives TRBD1 as D, unverified against the DNA. TRBV21-1 is reported as a pseudogene. This CDR3 has 16 amino acids.

Note on this clone: Other nucleotide sequences from this sample produce the same CDR3. The chain joins TRBV7-6 to TRBJ1-5; D remains ambiguous. Between the trimmed V and J ends, which lost 1 base and 4 bases, there was a span of 5 bases. Germline assignment: CDR1 SGHVS and CDR2 FNYEAQ. This CDR3 is 13 amino acids long. The CDR3 nucleotides are TGTGCCAGCAGCTTAGGGCGGAATCAGCCCCAGCATTTT. Translating it yields CASSLGRNQPQHF.

In its sample, this clone was seen a few times. This chain links TRBV7-9 with TRBJ2-2; 11 bases match TRBD2. The CDR3 spans 18 residues. The J segment lost 5 bases and the V segment lost 7 bases, leaving 15 bases of the junction unmatched. From germline, CDR1 is SEHNR and CDR2 FQNEAQ (reference sequence). This CDR3 is CASTLPPRLAGSTGELFF. The CDR3 nucleotides are TGTGCCAGCACCCTACCCCCTCGACTAGCGGGGTCGACCGGGGAGCTGTTTTTT.

The chain recombines TRBV7-2 with TRBJ1-5; no clear D gene. In germline, CDR1 is SGHTA, CDR2 FQGNSA. This CDR3 has 14 amino acids. V was clipped by 5 bases and J by 5 bases, with 13 bases between them. This chain's CDR3 is CASSRTLTDQPQHF. In DNA form, the CDR3 reads TGTGCCAGCAGCAGGACCTTGACGGATCAGCCCCAGCATTTT.

The J gene is TRBJ1-2, the V gene TRBV16, with D possibly being TRBD1 (6 bases). With 0 bases removed from V and 10 bases from J, the gap between germline ends came to 24 bases. Germline-derived CDR1 and CDR2 are KGHSY and FQNENV. This CDR3 comprises 17 residues. The CDR3 bases are TGTGCCAGCAGCCAATCTAAAGCGTCCCCCACAGGGCAAGACTACACCTTC. Protein sequence: CASSQSKASPTGQDYTF.

This CDR3 reads CASSDGSGWFF. The CDR3 region has the DNA TGTGCCAGCAGCGACGGGTCAGGCTGGTTCTTC. The chain recombines TRBV9 with TRBJ2-1; no definite D call. Germline loops: CDR1 SGDLS, CDR2 YYNGEE. The CDR3 totals 11 residues. With 3 bases removed from V and 15 bases from J, the gap between germline ends came to 13 bases.

The chain joins TRBV29-1 to TRBJ2-3, with a weak D call TRBD2 (6 bases). Germline V gene sequence: CDR1 SQVTM, CDR2 ANQGSEA. The CDR3 runs 14 residues. Trimming left V 7 bases short and J 1 base short, with 15 bases between. In DNA, the CDR3 is TGCAGCGCCGGCGGAGGGGCCGGCACAGATACGCAGTATTTT. It codes for CSAGGGAGTDTQYF.

The chain employs TRBV28 and TRBJ2-2; TRBD1 matches 8 bases. The CDR3 is 17 amino acids. V was clipped by 6 bases and J by 1 base; unmatched bases: 10. CDR1 and CDR2 from the germline V gene are MDHEN and SYDVKM. CDR3 region: CASSRWTGTGNTGELFF. In DNA, the CDR3 is TGTGCCAGCAGCCGTTGGACCGGGACAGGGAACACCGGGGAGCTGTTTTTT.

This chain joins TRBV6-5 and TRBJ2-5, with D tentatively TRBD1 (5 bases). The germline V and J ends were trimmed by 2 bases and 5 bases, with 15 bases remaining between them. Germline values: CDR1 MNHEY, CDR2 SVGAGI. The CDR3 contains 15 residues. The CDR3: CASSYRAGWQETQYF. The DNA for the CDR3 is TGTGCCAGCAGTTACCGAGCAGGGTGGCAGGAGACCCAGTACTTC.

This chain links TRBV6-5 with TRBJ2-3, with D hard to call. Per germline, CDR1 MNHEY and CDR2 SVGAGI. The CDR3 extends over 15 amino acids. V was pared by 2 bases and J by 3 bases, with 12 bases between. CDR3 DNA: TGTGCCAGCAGTTACAATCCACTGGATACAGATACGCAGTATTTT. Residues: CASSYNPLDTDTQYF.

This chain links TRBV4-2 with TRBJ1-4; D not certain. The CDR3 length is 13 residues. Trimming removed 1 base at V and 6 bases at J, with 6 bases between. Germline V gene lookup returns CDR1 LGHNA and CDR2 YNFKEQ. DNA for the CDR3: TGTGCCAGCAGCCAAGTAGCCGATGAAAAACTGTTTTTT. It encodes CASSQVADEKLFF.

V is TRBV28 and J is TRBJ1-1; D call uncertain. CDR3 length: 13 residues. The germline V gene has CDR1 MDHEN and CDR2 SYDVKM. Trimming stripped 0 bases from V and 8 bases from J, with 10 bases between. The CDR3: CASSLWAGAEAFF. CDR3 in DNA: TGTGCCAGCAGTTTATGGGCAGGCGCCGAAGCTTTCTTT.

The chain is built from TRBV6-5 and TRBJ2-1, with 10 bases identical to TRBD2. After removal of 7 bases from V and 4 bases from J, the junction contained 7 bases not matched to a gene. Germline CDR1 and CDR2: MNHEY and SVGAGI. The CDR3 loop spans 15 amino acids. The CDR3 protein is CASMAGLAYYNEQFF. In DNA, the CDR3 is TGTGCCAGCATGGCGGGACTAGCGTATTACAATGAGCAGTTCTTC.

The chain employs TRBV21-1 and TRBJ2-2; no check of the table's D call, TRBD2, against the DNA was made. TRBV21-1 is reported as a pseudogene. The CDR3 spans 19 residues. In DNA, the CDR3 is TGTGCCAGCAGCAAAGCATCCGACACCAAGCGAGGGTACACCGGGGAGCTGTTTTTT. Amino acids: CASSKASDTKRGYTGELFF.

This clone occurred a few times. The V call is TRBV19, the J call TRBJ2-3; perhaps TRBD1 as D (6 bases). From germline, CDR1 is LNHDA and CDR2 SQIVND (reference sequence). The CDR3 spans 13 residues. V lost 7 bases, J lost 4 bases, and 12 bases lay in between. CDR3 loop: CASIGGLADTQYF. In DNA, the CDR3 is TGTGCCAGTATAGGGGGTCTGGCAGATACGCAGTATTTT.

The V gene is TRBV7-2, the J gene TRBJ2-7; 9 bases map to TRBD1. The CDR3 consists of 14 residues. Germline CDR1 and CDR2: SGHTA and FQGNSA. Trimming at V came to 5 bases and at J to 4 bases, leaving 6 bases not matched to a gene. CDR3 DNA: TGTGCCAGCAGCAACAACAGGGGGCGGTACGAGCAGTACTTC. This encodes CASSNNRGRYEQYF.

This clone was seen more than once but under ten times. The chain employs TRBV6-1 and TRBJ2-7; D is uncertain. CDR3 size: 13 residues. Trimming removed 1 base at V and 3 bases at J, with 7 bases between. The germline V gene has CDR1 MNHNS and CDR2 SASEGT. CDR3 protein: CASSEGWGYEQYF. The CDR3 coding sequence is TGTGCCAGCAGTGAAGGCTGGGGCTACGAGCAGTACTTC.

The gene calls are TRBV2 and TRBJ1-2; D is ambiguous. The V gene's germline CDR1 is SNHLY and CDR2 FYNNEI. Trimming cost V 8 bases and J 8 bases, with 15 bases left between them. The CDR3 is 12 residues long. CDR3 bases: TGTGCCAGCGGGGTCGGGTTCTTCGGCTACACCTTC. Protein: CASGVGFFGYTF.

This clone was found a few times. The chain is built from TRBV4-1 and TRBJ2-5; D remains unclear. This CDR3 comprises 13 residues. CDR1 is MGHRA, CDR2 YSYEKL, per germline. V shed 4 bases and J shed 9 bases, with 15 bases lying between them. CDR3 DNA: TGCGCCAGCAGCCCGTTGACCGGTTTAGCCCAGTACTTC. Translating it yields CASSPLTGLAQYF.

This chain uses TRBV10-3 with TRBJ2-2, with 9 bases matching TRBD2. CDR1 and CDR2 from the germline V gene are ENHRY and SYGVKD. The junction had 16 bases not matched to a gene; V was cut back by 2 bases and J by 6 bases. The CDR3 length is 19 residues. CDR3 protein: CAISEGPGSSGGLAGELFF. CDR3 nucleotide sequence: TGTGCCATCAGTGAGGGGCCCGGGAGTAGCGGGGGTTTAGCCGGGGAGCTGTTTTTT.

The chain is built from TRBV27 and TRBJ1-3, with 8 bases identical to TRBD1. The CDR3 runs to 14 residues. Germline V gene lookup returns CDR1 MNHEY and CDR2 SMNVEV (reference sequence). Unmatched junction bases numbered 3, after V lost 6 bases and J lost 2 bases. The CDR3 sequence is CASRQTGAGNTIYF. The CDR3 region has the DNA TGTGCCAGCAGGCAGACAGGGGCTGGAAACACCATATATTTT.

The chain has TRBV12-3 or TRBV12-4 and TRBJ1-1; D remains unclear. The V and J ends lost 7 bases and 6 bases respectively, with 15 bases between them. This CDR3 has 13 residues. The CDR3 DNA sequence: TGTGCCAGCATCTTAGTGGGTTATCCTGAAGCTTTCTTT. Translation gives CASILVGYPEAFF.

This rearrangement joins TRBV6-5 to TRBJ1-1; D not resolved. CDR1 and CDR2 from the germline V gene are MNHEY and SVGAGI. Trimming cost V 7 bases and J 1 base, with 13 bases left between them. The CDR3 covers 14 residues. CDR3 sequence reads: CASKEMEGNTEAFF. CDR3 in DNA: TGTGCCAGCAAAGAAATGGAGGGGAACACTGAAGCTTTCTTT.